This T cell receptor beta chain is drawn from a study of T cells in tuberculosis. Clones were sequenced by immunoSEQ multiplex PCR, and TCRdb holds only the in-frame ones, with some missing. Among roughly 34,000 clones listed, just under 97% were seen once. The CDR3 consists of 16 residues. Trimming removed 1 base from V and 2 bases from J; junction bases left unmatched: 3. Germline CDR1 reads SGHAT; CDR2 reads FQNNGV. This rearrangement joins TRBV11-2 to TRBJ2-2, with 8 bases that match TRBD2. The sequence was collected from a donor under 30 with latent tuberculosis or without tuberculosis infection. The sample taken for sequencing was PBMCs. The CDR3: CASSLGTSPNTGELFF. The CDR3 DNA follows: TGTGCCAGCAGCTTAGGGACTAGCCCAAACACCGGGGAGCTGTTTTTT.